This TCR beta chain was recovered during a study of cytotoxic CD8 clonotypes in ibrutinib-treated CLL. Study summary: Mean productive templates were 255,043; mean productive rearrangements were around 86,000.

This clone has just a few counts. The table came from immunoSEQ multiplex PCR; TCRdb's copy has only in-frame clones and leaves some out. The top ten clones hold around 32% of a sample with approximately 100,000 clones, roughly 80% of them seen once. Germline-derived CDR1 and CDR2 are ENHRY and SYGVKD. CDR3 length: 14 residues. Trimming cost V 10 bases and J 0 bases; bases outside gene matches: 8. This clonotype originated in a human donor with chronic lymphocytic leukemia. The sample consisted of PBMCs, taken after 12 months of ibrutinib treatment. The chain carries TRBV10-3 and TRBJ1-1; the match to TRBD1 covers 7 bases. The CDR3 is CASGQTGMNTEAFF. DNA of the CDR3: TGTGCCAGCGGACAGACAGGGATGAACACTGAAGCTTTCTTT.